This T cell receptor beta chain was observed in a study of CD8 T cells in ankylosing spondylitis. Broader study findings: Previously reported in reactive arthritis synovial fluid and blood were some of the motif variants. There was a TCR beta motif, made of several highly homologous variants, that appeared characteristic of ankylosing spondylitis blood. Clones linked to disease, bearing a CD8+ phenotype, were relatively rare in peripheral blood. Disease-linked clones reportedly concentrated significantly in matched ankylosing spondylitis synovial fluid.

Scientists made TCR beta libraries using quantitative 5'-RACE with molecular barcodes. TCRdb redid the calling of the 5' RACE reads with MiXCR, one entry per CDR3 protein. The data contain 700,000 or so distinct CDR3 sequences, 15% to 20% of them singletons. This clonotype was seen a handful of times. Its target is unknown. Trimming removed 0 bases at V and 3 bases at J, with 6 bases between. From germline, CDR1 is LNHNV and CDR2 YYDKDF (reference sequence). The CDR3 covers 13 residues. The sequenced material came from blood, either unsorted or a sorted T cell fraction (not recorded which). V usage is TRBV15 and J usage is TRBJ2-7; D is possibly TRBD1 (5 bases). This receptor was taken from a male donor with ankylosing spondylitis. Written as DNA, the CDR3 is TGTGCCACCAGCAGAGAGCAGGGCTACGAGCAGTACTTC. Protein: CATSREQGYEQYF.